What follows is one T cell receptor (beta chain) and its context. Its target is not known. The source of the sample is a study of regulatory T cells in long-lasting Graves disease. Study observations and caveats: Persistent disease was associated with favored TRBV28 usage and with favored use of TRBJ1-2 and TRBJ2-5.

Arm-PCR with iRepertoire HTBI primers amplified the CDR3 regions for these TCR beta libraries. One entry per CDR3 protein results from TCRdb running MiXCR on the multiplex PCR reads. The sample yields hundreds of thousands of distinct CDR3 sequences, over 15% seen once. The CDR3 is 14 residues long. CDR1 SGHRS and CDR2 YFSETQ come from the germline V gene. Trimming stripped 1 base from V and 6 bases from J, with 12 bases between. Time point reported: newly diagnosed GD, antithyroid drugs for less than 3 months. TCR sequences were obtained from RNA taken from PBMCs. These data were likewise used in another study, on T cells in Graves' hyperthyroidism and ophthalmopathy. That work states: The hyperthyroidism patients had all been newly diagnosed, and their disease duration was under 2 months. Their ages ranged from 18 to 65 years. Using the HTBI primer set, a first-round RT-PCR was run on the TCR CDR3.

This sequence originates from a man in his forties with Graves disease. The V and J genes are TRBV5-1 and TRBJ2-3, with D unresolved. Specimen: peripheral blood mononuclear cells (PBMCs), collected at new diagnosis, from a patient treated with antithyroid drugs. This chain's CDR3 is CASSLLGYSDTQYF. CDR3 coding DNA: TGCGCCAGCAGCTTGTTAGGTTACTCTGATACGCAGTATTTT.